The text below deals with one TCR beta chain. Only in-frame clones appear in the TCRdb table, and some are missing; sequencing was by immunoSEQ multiplex PCR. The table shows almost 30,000 clones, with 88% occurring only once. These data come from a study of T cells in localized non-small cell lung cancer. V lost 5 bases and J 2 bases, leaving 10 bases between the germline ends. Germline CDR1 is ENHRY and CDR2 is SYGVKD. CDR3 size: 14 residues. Sequences were derived from peripheral blood, sampled before any cancer treatment. The chain combines TRBV10-3 with TRBJ1-5; D perhaps matches TRBD1 (6 bases). The receptor comes from a female donor of 60 years or more with stage III squamous cell lung carcinoma. For the CDR3, the DNA is TGTGCCATCAGTTCGGGGGCAGGCAATCAGCCCCAGCATTTT. This translates into CAISSGAGNQPQHF.